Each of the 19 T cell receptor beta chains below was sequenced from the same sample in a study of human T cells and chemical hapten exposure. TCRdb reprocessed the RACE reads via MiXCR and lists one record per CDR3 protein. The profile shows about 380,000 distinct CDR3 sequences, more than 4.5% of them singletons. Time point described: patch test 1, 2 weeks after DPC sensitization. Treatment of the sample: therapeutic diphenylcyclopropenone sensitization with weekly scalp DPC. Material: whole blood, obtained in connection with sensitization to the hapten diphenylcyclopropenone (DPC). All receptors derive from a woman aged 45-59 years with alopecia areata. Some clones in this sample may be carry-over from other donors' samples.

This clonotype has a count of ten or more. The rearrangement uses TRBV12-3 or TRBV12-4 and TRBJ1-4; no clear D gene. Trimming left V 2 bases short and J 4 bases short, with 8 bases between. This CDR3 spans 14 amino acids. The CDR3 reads CASSLMGFNEKLFF. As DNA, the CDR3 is TGTGCCAGCAGTTTAATGGGCTTTAATGAAAAACTGTTTTTT.

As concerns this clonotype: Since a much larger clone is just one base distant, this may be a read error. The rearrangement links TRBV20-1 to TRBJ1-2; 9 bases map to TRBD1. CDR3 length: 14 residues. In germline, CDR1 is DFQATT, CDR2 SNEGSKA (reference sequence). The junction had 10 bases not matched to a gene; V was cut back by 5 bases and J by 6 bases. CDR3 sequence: CSALGQGVDNGYTF. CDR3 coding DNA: TGCAGTGCTTTGGGACAGGGAGTAGACAATGGCTACACCTTC.

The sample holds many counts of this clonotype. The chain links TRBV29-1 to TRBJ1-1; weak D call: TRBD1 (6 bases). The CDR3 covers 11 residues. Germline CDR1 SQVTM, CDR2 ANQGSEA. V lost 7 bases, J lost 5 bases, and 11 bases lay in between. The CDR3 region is CSARGETEAFF. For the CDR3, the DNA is TGCAGCGCTAGGGGGGAGACTGAAGCTTTCTTT.

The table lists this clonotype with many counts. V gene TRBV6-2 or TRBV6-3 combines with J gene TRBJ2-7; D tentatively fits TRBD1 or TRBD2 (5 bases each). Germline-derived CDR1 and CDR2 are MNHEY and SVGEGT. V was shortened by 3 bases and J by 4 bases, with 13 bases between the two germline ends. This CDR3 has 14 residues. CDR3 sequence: CASSYEGNSYEQYF. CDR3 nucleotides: TGTGCCAGCAGTTATGAGGGGAACAGTTACGAGCAGTACTTC.

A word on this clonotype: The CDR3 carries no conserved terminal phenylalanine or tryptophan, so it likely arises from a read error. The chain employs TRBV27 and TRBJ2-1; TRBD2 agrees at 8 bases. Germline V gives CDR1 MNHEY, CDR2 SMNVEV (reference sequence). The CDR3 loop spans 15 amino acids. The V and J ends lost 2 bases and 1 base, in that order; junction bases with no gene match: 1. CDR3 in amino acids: CASSLAGGSYNEQFL. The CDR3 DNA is TGTGCCAGCAGTTTAGCGGGGGGTTCCTACAATGAGCAGTTCTTA.

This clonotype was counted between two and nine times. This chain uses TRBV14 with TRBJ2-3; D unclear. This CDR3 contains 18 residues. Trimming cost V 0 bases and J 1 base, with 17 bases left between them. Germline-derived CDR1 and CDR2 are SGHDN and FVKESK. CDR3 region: CASSQEGDGNWGTDTQYF. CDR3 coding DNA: TGTGCCAGCAGCCAAGAAGGAGATGGGAATTGGGGCACAGATACGCAGTATTTT.

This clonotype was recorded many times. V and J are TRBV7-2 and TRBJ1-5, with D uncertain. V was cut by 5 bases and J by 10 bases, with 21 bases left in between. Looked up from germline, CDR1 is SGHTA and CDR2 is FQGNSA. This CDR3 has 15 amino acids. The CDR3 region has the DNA TGTGCCAGCAGCGAAGGGAACGGAGTTATCAGCCCCCAGCATTTT. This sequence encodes CASSEGNGVISPQHF.

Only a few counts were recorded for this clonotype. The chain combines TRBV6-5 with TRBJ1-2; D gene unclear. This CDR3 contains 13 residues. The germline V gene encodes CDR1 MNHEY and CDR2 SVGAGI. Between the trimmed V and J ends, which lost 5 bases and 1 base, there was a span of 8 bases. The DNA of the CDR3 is TGTGCCAGCAGTCAAACAGTTAACTATGGCTACACCTTC. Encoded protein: CASSQTVNYGYTF.

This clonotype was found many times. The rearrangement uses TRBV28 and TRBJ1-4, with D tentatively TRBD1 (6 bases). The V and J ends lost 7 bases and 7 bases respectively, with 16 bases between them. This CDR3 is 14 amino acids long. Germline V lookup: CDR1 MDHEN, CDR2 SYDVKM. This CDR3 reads CASMAGGRAEKLFF. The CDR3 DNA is TGTGCCAGCATGGCTGGGGGCAGGGCTGAAAAACTGTTTTTT.

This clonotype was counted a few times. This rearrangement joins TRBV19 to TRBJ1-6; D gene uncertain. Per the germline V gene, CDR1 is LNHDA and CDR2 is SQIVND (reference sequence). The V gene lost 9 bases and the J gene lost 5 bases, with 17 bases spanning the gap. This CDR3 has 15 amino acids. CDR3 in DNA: TGTGCCAGCCACTTCGGACGGCTCGATAATTCACCCCTCCACTTT. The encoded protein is CASHFGRLDNSPLHF.

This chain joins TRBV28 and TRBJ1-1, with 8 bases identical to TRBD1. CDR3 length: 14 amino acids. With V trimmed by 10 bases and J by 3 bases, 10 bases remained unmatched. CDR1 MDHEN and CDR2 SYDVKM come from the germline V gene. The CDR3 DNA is TGTGCCATCAAACAGGGGGGTGGGTACACTGAAGCTTTCTTT. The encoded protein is CAIKQGGGYTEAFF.

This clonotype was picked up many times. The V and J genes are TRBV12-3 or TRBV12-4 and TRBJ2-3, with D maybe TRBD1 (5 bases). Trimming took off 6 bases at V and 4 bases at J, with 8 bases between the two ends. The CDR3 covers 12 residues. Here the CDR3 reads CASSSGSDTQYF. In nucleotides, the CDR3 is TGTGCCAGCAGCTCAGGGTCAGATACGCAGTATTTT.

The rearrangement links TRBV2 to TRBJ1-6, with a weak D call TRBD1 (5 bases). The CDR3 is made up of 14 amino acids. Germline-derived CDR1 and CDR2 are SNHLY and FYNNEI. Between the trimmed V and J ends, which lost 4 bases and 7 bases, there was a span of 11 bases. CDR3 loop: CASSGLGQNSPLHF. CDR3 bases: TGTGCCAGCAGTGGTCTCGGACAAAATTCACCCCTCCACTTT.

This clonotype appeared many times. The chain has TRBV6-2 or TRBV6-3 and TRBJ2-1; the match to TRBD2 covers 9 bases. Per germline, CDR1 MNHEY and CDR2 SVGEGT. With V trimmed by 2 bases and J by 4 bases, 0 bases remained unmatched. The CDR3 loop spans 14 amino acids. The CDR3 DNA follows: TGTGCCAGCAGTTACGCGGGAGGGTACAATGAGCAGTTCTTC. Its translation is CASSYAGGYNEQFF.

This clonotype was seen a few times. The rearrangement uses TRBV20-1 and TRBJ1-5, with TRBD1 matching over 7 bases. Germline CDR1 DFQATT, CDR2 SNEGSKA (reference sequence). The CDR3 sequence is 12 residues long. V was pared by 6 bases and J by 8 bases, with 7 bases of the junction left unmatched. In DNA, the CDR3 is TGCAGTGCCCGGACAGGCCATAAGCCCCAGCATTTT. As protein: CSARTGHKPQHF.

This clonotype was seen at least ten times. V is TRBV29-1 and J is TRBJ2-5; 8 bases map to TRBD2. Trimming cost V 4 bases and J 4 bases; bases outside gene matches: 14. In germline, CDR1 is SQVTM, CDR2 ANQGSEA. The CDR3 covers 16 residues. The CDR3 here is CSVGGRFAGGGETQYF. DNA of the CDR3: TGCAGCGTTGGGGGCAGGTTCGCGGGAGGTGGAGAGACCCAGTACTTC.

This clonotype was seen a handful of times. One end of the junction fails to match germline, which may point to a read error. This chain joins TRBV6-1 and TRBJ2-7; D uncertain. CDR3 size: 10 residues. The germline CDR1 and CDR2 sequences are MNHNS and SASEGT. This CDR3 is CASSEVRVNF. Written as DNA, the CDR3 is TGTGCCAGCAGTGAGGTTAGGGTAAACTTC.

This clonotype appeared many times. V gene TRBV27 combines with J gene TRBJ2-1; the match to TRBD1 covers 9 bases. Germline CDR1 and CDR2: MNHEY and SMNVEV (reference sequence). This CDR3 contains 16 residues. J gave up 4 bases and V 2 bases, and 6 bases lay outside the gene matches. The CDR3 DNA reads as TGTGCCAGCAGTTTAACTTTGGGACAGGGATACAATGAGCAGTTCTTC. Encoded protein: CASSLTLGQGYNEQFF.

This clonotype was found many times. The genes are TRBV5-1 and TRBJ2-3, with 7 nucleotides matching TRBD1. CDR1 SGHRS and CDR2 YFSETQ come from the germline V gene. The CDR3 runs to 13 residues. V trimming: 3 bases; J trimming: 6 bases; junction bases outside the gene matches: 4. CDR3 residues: CASSSDRADTQYF. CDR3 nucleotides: TGCGCCAGCAGCTCAGACAGGGCCGATACGCAGTATTTT. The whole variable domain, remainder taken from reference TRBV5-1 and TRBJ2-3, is KAGVTQTPRYLIKTRGQQVTLSCSPISGHRSVSWYQQTPGQGLQFLFEYFSETQRNKGNFPGRFSGRQFSNSRSEMNVSTLELGDSALYLCASSSDRADTQYFGPGTRLTVL.